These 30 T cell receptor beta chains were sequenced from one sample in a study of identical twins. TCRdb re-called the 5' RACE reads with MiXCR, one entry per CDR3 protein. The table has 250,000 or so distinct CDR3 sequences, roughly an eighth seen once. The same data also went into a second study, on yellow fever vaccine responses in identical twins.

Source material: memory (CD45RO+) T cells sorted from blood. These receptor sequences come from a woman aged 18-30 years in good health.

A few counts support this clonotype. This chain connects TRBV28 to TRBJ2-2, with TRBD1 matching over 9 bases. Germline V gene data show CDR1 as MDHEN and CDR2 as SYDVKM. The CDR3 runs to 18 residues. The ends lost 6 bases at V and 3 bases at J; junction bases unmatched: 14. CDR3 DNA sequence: TGTGCCAGCAGATCCACCCCTTGGGACAGGGCCGACACCGGGGAGCTGTTTTTT. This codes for CASRSTPWDRADTGELFF.

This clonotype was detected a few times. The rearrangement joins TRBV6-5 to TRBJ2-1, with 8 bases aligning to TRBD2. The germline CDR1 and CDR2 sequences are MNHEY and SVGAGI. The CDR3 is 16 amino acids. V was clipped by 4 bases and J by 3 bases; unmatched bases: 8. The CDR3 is CASSSLTSGHYNEQFF. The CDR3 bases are TGTGCCAGCAGTTCTCTAACTAGCGGCCACTACAATGAGCAGTTCTTC.

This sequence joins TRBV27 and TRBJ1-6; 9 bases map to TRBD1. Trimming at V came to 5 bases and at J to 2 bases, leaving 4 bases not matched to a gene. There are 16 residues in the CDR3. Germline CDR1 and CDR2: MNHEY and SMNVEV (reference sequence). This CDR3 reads CASSAGDRAYNSPLHF. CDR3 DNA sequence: TGTGCCAGCAGTGCCGGGGACAGGGCCTATAATTCACCCCTCCACTTT.

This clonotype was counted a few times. CDR3 nucleotide sequence: TGCGCCAGCAGCCAACAGGGGAGCGGTAATGAAAAACTGTTTTTT. This translates into CASSQQGSGNEKLFF. The rearrangement joins TRBV5-1 to TRBJ1-4; 7 bases align to TRBD1. Per germline, CDR1 SGHRS and CDR2 YFSETQ. The V segment lost 4 bases and the J segment 4 bases; nucleotides outside the gene matches: 7. The length of the CDR3 is 15 residues.

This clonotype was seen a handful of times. Written as DNA, the CDR3 is TGTGCCAGCTCCCCGGCAGGGAACTACGAGCAGTACTTC. This encodes CASSPAGNYEQYF. The V and J genes are TRBV18 and TRBJ2-7; possible D gene TRBD1, 5 bases. CDR3 length: 13 amino acids. Trimming left V 6 bases short and J 3 bases short, with 12 bases between. Per the germline V gene, CDR1 is KGHSH and CDR2 is LQKENI.

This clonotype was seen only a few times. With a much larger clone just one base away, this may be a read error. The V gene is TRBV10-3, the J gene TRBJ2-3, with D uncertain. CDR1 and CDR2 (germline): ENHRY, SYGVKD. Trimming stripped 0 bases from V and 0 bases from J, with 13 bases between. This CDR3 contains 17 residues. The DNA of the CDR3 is TGTGCCATCAGTGAGTCCAGAAGGAGACCCAGCACAGATACGCAGTATTTT. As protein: CAISESRRRPSTDTQYF.

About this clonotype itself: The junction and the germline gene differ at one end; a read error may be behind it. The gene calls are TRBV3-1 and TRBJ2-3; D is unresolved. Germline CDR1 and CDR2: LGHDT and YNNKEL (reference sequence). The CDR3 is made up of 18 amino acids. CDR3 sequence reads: CARSLDRGVSSVTDTQYF. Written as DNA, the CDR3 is TGTGCCCGCAGTTTAGATCGTGGGGTTTCTTCTGTCACAGATACGCAGTATTTT.

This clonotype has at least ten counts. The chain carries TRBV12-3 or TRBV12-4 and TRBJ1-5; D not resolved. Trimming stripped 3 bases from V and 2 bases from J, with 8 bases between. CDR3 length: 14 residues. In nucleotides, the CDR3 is TGTGCCAGCAGTTTGGCGTTGGGCAATCAGCCCCAGCATTTT. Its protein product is CASSLALGNQPQHF.

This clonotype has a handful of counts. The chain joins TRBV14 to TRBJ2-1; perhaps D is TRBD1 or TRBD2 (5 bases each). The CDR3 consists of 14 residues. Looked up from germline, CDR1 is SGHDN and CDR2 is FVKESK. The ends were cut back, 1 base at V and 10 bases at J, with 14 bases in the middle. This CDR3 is CASSQAAGAFEQFF. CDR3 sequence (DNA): TGTGCCAGCAGCCAAGCTGCCGGGGCCTTCGAGCAGTTCTTC.

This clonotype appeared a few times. CDR3 amino acids: CASSAPAGFVGKNIQYF. The CDR3, as DNA: TGTGCCAGCAGCGCTCCAGCCGGGTTTGTAGGCAAAAACATTCAGTACTTC. The chain employs TRBV3-1 and TRBJ2-4; no definite D call. CDR3 size: 17 residues. V shed 5 bases and J shed 3 bases, with 20 bases lying between them. The V gene's germline CDR1 is LGHDT and CDR2 YNNKEL (reference sequence). The full variable domain, with the rest looked up from reference TRBV3-1 and TRBJ2-4, is DTAVSQTPKYLVTQMGNDKSIKCEQNLGHDTMYWYKQDSKKFLKIMFSYNNKELIINETVPNRFSPKSPDKAHLNLHINSLELGDSAVYFCASSAPAGFVGKNIQYFGAGTRLSVL.

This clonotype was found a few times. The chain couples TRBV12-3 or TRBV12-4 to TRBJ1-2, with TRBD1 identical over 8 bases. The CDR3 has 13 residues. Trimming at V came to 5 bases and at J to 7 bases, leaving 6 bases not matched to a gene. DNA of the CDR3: TGTGCCAGCAGTCAACAGGGGGTGAGTGGCTACACCTTC. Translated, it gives CASSQQGVSGYTF.

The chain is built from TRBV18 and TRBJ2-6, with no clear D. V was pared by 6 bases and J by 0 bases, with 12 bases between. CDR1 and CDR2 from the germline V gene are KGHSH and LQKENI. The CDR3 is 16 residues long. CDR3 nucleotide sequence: TGTGCCAGCTCGAGCCCTAGGCCCTCTGGGGCCAACGTCCTGACTTTC. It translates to CASSSPRPSGANVLTF.

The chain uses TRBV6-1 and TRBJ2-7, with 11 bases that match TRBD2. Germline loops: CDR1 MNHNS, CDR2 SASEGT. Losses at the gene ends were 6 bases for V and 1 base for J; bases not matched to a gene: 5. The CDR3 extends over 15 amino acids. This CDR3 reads CASSHGLAGSYEQYF. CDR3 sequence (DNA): TGTGCCAGCAGCCACGGACTAGCGGGTTCCTACGAGCAGTACTTC.

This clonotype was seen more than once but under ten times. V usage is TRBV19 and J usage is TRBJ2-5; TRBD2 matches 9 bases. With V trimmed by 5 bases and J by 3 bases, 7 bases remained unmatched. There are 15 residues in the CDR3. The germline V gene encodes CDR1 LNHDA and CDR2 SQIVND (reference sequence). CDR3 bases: TGTGCCAGTAGTGTGGCGGGAGGGCATGAAGAGACCCAGTACTTC. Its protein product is CASSVAGGHEETQYF.

The CDR3 nucleotides read TGTGCCACCATGATAGGACAGGGTGGGTCCGAGCAGTACTTC. This encodes CATMIGQGGSEQYF. The chain joins TRBV7-6 to TRBJ2-7; 8 bases align to TRBD1. The CDR3 loop spans 14 amino acids. Trimming at V came to 10 bases and at J to 6 bases, leaving 14 bases not matched to a gene. CDR1 is SGHVS and CDR2 is FNYEAQ in the germline V gene.

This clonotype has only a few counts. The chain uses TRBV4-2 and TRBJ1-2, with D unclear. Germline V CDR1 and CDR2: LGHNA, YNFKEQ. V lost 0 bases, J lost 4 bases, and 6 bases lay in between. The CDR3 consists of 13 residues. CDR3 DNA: TGTGCCAGCAGCCAAGAACGGTTCTATGGCTACACCTTC. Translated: CASSQERFYGYTF.

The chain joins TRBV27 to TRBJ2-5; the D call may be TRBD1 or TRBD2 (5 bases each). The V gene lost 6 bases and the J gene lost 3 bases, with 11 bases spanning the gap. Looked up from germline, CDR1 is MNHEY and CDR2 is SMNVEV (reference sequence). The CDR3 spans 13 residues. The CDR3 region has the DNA TGTGCCAGCAGGGGGACGGAAAAAGAGACCCAGTACTTC. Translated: CASRGTEKETQYF.

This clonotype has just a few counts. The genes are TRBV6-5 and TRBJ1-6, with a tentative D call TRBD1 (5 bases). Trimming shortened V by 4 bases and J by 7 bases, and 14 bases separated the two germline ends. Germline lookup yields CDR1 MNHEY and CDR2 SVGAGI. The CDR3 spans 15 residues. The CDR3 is CASSWFGARNSPLHF. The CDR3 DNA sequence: TGTGCCAGCAGTTGGTTTGGGGCCCGGAATTCACCCCTCCACTTT.

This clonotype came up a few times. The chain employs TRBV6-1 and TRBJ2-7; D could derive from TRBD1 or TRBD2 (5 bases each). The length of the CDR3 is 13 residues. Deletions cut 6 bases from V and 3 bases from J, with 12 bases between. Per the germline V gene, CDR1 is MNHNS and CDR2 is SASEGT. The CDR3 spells CASSPRDGYEQYF. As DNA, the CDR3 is TGTGCCAGCAGCCCCCGGGACGGCTACGAGCAGTACTTC.

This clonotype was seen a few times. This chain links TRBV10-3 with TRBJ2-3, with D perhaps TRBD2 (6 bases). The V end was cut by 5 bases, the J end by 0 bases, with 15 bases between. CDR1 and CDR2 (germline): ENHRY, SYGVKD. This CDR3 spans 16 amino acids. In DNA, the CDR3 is TGTGCCATCAGTCCGGGAGCGGAGACTAGCACAGATACGCAGTATTTT. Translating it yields CAISPGAETSTDTQYF.

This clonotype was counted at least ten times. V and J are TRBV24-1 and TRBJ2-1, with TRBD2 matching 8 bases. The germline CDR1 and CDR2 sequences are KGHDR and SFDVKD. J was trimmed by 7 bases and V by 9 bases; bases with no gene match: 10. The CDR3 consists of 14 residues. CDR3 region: CATSGAGDKNEQFF. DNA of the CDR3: TGTGCCACCTCAGGAGCGGGAGATAAGAATGAGCAGTTCTTC.

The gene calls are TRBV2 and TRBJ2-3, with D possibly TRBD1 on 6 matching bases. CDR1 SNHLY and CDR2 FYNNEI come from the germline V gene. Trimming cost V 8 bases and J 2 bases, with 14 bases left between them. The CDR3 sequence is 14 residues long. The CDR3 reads CASLQGQITDTQYF. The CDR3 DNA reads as TGTGCCAGCTTGCAAGGACAGATCACAGATACGCAGTATTTT.

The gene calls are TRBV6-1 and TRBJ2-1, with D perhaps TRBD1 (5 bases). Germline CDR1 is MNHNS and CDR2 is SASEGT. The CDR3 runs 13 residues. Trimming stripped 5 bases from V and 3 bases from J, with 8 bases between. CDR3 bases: TGTGCCAGCAGTCGACAGAGCTACAATGAGCAGTTCTTC. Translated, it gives CASSRQSYNEQFF.

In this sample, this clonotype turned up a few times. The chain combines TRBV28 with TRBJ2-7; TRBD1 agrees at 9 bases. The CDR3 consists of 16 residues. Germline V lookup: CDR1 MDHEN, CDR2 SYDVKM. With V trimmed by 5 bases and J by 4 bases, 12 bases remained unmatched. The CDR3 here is CASSPVRQGVFYEQYF. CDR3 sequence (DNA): TGTGCCAGCAGTCCCGTCCGACAGGGGGTGTTTTACGAGCAGTACTTC.

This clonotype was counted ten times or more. CDR3 bases: TGCGCCAGCAGCGCCGGGTCACACACTGAAGCTTTCTTT. Translated, it gives CASSAGSHTEAFF. The chain uses TRBV5-1 and TRBJ1-1, with D unclear. V was clipped by 4 bases and J by 3 bases, with 10 bases between them. Germline CDR1 reads SGHRS; CDR2 reads YFSETQ. This CDR3 spans 13 amino acids.

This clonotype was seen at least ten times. CDR3 DNA sequence: TGCAGTGCTAGATCATGGGATGGGGATCTCTCCAATGAGCAGTTCTTC. It yields the protein CSARSWDGDLSNEQFF. This chain connects TRBV20-1 to TRBJ2-1; D not resolved. The V gene lost 2 bases and the J gene lost 6 bases, with 20 bases spanning the gap. The CDR3 totals 16 residues. The germline CDR1 and CDR2 sequences are DFQATT and SNEGSKA (reference sequence).

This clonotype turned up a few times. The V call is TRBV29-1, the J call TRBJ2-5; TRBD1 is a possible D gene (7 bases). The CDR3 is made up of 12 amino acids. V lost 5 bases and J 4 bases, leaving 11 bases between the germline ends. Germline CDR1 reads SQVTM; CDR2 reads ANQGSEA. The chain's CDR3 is CSVNRGGETQYF. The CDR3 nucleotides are TGCAGCGTTAACAGGGGAGGAGAGACCCAGTACTTC.

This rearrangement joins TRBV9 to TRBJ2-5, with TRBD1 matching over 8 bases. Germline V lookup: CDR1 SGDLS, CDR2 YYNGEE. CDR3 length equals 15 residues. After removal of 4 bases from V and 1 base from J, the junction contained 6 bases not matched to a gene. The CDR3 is CASSLRTGPQETQYF. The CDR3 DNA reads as TGTGCCAGCAGCCTCCGGACAGGGCCCCAAGAGACCCAGTACTTC.

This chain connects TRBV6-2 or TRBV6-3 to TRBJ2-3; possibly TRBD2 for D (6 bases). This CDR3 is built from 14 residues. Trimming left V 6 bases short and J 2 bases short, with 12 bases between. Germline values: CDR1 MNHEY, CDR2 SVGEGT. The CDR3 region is CASSVAVITDTQYF. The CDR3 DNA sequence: TGTGCCAGCAGCGTAGCGGTCATCACAGATACGCAGTATTTT.

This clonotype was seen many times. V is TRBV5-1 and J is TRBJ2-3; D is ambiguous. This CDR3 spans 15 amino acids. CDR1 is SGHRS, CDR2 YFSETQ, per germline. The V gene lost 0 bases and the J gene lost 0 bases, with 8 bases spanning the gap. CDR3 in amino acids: CASSLESASTDTQYF. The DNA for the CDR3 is TGCGCCAGCAGCTTGGAGTCGGCTAGCACAGATACGCAGTATTTT. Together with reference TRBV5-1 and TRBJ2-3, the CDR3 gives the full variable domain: KAGVTQTPRYLIKTRGQQVTLSCSPISGHRSVSWYQQTPGQGLQFLFEYFSETQRNKGNFPGRFSGRQFSNSRSEMNVSTLELGDSALYLCASSLESASTDTQYFGPGTRLTVL.